This T cell receptor (beta chain) was documented in a study of blood T cell repertoires in COVID-19. Libraries were prepared by immunoSEQ multiplex PCR; TCRdb keeps only in-frame clonotypes and omits some of them. In the table there are about 58,000 clones, nearly 90% of which are singletons. CDR1 is KGHSH, CDR2 LQKENI, per germline. V was trimmed by 6 bases and J by 0 bases, leaving 8 bases between them. The length of the CDR3 is 13 residues. The V gene is TRBV18, the J gene TRBJ1-1, with D uncertain. The clonotype originates from a man aged 55 to 70 with active COVID-19. Specimen: peripheral blood. CDR3: CASSPGLNTEAFF. CDR3 coding DNA: TGTGCCAGCTCCCCCGGGTTGAACACTGAAGCTTTCTTT.